Each of the 27 T cell receptor beta chains below was sequenced from the same sample in a study of human T cells and chemical hapten exposure. The time point is: patch test 1, 2 weeks after DPC sensitization. The treatment was: therapeutic diphenylcyclopropenone sensitization with weekly scalp DPC. TCRdb re-called the RACE reads with MiXCR, one entry per CDR3 protein. The profile shows some 200,000 distinct CDR3 sequences, 20% to 25% of them singletons. The source was whole blood, collected in connection with sensitization to the hapten diphenylcyclopropenone (DPC). The receptor set was obtained from a woman in her forties or fifties with alopecia areata. Some clones in this sample may be carry-over from other donors' samples.

The sample holds a few counts of this clonotype. The J gene is TRBJ2-3, the V gene TRBV10-3; D is unclear. Germline assignment: CDR1 ENHRY and CDR2 SYGVKD. There are 14 residues in the CDR3. V lost 6 bases to trimming and J lost 3 bases, with 13 bases between them. DNA of the CDR3: TGTGCCATCAGATCTAATGCAGGAACAGATACGCAGTATTTT. Its protein product is CAIRSNAGTDTQYF.

There are a few counts of this clonotype. The V gene is TRBV12-3 or TRBV12-4, the J gene TRBJ2-5; tentative D call: TRBD2 (5 bases). CDR3 length: 16 residues. V was pared by 5 bases and J by 4 bases, with 20 bases between. The DNA for the CDR3 is TGTGCCAGCAGTCCCCTGTCCGGGGTTATGGGAGAGACCCAGTACTTC. Amino acid sequence: CASSPLSGVMGETQYF.

This clonotype was detected only a few times. The rearrangement links TRBV5-1 to TRBJ1-1; D not resolved. The germline gives CDR1 SGHRS, CDR2 YFSETQ. The CDR3 sequence is 13 residues long. With 0 bases removed from V and 4 bases from J, the gap between germline ends came to 7 bases. For the CDR3, the DNA is TGCGCCAGCAGCTTGGGGGGATTCACTGAAGCTTTCTTT. Translation gives CASSLGGFTEAFF.

This clonotype turned up a few times. This chain joins TRBV27 and TRBJ2-1; TRBD2 matches at 7 bases. This CDR3 contains 12 residues. Per germline, CDR1 MNHEY and CDR2 SMNVEV (reference sequence). V trimming: 0 bases; J trimming: 15 bases; junction bases outside the gene matches: 5. For the CDR3, the DNA is TGTGCCAGCAGTTTATCAGCGGGAACCCCGTTCTTC. This sequence encodes CASSLSAGTPFF.

In its sample, this clonotype was seen many times. The chain combines TRBV5-1 with TRBJ2-1; 9 bases fit TRBD1. CDR1 is SGHRS, CDR2 YFSETQ, per germline. V shed 3 bases, J shed 5 bases, and the junction held 3 bases outside the gene matches. The CDR3 is 14 residues long. The CDR3 protein is CASSYRGRDNEQFF. The CDR3 bases are TGCGCCAGCAGCTACAGGGGGCGCGACAATGAGCAGTTCTTC.

This clonotype was observed a handful of times. The rearrangement uses TRBV5-1 and TRBJ2-5; TRBD2 matches at 8 bases. CDR3 length: 14 residues. Losses at the gene ends were 4 bases for V and 5 bases for J; bases not matched to a gene: 7. Germline values: CDR1 SGHRS, CDR2 YFSETQ. The CDR3 loop reads CASSGAGVGETQYF. CDR3 sequence (DNA): TGCGCCAGCAGCGGAGCGGGAGTTGGCGAGACCCAGTACTTC.

The chain has TRBV20-1 and TRBJ2-3; 7 nucleotides match TRBD2. Per germline, CDR1 DFQATT and CDR2 SNEGSKA (reference sequence). The J segment lost 3 bases and the V segment lost 3 bases, leaving 6 bases of the junction unmatched. CDR3 length: 14 amino acids. CDR3 amino acids: CSASWAGATDTQYF. The CDR3 nucleotides read TGCAGTGCTAGTTGGGCGGGAGCGACAGATACGCAGTATTTT.

This chain connects TRBV20-1 to TRBJ1-4; no firm D call. Germline loops: CDR1 DFQATT, CDR2 SNEGSKA (reference sequence). The CDR3 is 13 amino acids. The CDR3 DNA sequence: TGCGCTTTTACGTCTGCAACTAATGAAAAACTGTTTTTT. It translates to CAFTSATNEKLFF.

V usage is TRBV7-2 and J usage is TRBJ1-2, with D tentatively TRBD1 (6 bases). Per germline, CDR1 SGHTA and CDR2 FQGNSA. The V end lost 5 bases, the J end lost 4 bases, and 14 bases lay between the germline ends. The CDR3 runs 14 residues. The CDR3 DNA follows: TGTGCCAGCAGCCTAGGGGGGGCGGGCTATGGCTACACCTTC. Translated, it gives CASSLGGAGYGYTF.

There are a few counts of this clonotype. V is TRBV30 and J is TRBJ2-5; D might be TRBD1 (8 bases). The CDR3 contains 14 residues. The germline V and J ends were trimmed by 3 bases and 5 bases, with 16 bases remaining between them. From germline, CDR1 is GTSNPN and CDR2 SVGIG (reference sequence). CDR3 residues: CAWSLLQGGETQYF. In DNA, the CDR3 is TGTGCCTGGAGCCTTTTACAGGGGGGGGAGACCCAGTACTTC.

This clonotype has just a few counts. V and J are TRBV10-3 and TRBJ1-1; D is undetermined. The germline CDR1 and CDR2 sequences are ENHRY and SYGVKD. V was shortened by 4 bases and J by 5 bases, with 14 bases between the two germline ends. The CDR3 contains 14 residues. CDR3 coding DNA: TGTGCCATCAGTGGAGGCGGAGTACGGACTGAAGCTTTCTTT. Its translation is CAISGGGVRTEAFF.

Many counts were recorded for this clonotype. The chain recombines TRBV10-2 with TRBJ1-1, with D uncertain. Per germline, CDR1 WSHSY and CDR2 SAAADI. There are 12 residues in the CDR3. V lost 6 bases to trimming and J lost 2 bases, with 7 bases between them. The CDR3 spells CASSPTNTEAFF. In nucleotides, the CDR3 is TGCGCCAGCAGCCCTACCAACACTGAAGCTTTCTTT.

The chain carries TRBV2 and TRBJ1-1; the match to TRBD1 covers 8 bases. The ends lost 2 bases at V and 4 bases at J; junction bases unmatched: 6. Germline CDR1 and CDR2: SNHLY and FYNNEI. There are 15 residues in the CDR3. The CDR3 sequence: CASSERTGIITEAFF. CDR3 coding DNA: TGTGCCAGCAGTGAAAGGACAGGGATTATCACTGAAGCTTTCTTT.

The chain couples TRBV5-1 to TRBJ2-6, with 8 bases fitting TRBD1. Per the germline V gene, CDR1 is SGHRS and CDR2 is YFSETQ. The CDR3 runs 19 residues. V lost 1 base, J lost 0 bases, and 9 bases stayed unmatched. The CDR3 region is CASSLIPGTGISGANVLTF. The CDR3 DNA is TGCGCCAGCAGCTTGATACCCGGGACAGGAATCTCTGGGGCCAACGTCCTGACTTTC.

The chain links TRBV5-1 to TRBJ2-5; D ambiguous. The CDR3 consists of 15 residues. Germline V CDR1 and CDR2: SGHRS, YFSETQ. V shed 4 bases and J shed 1 base, with 14 bases lying between them. The CDR3 DNA is TGCGCCAGCAGCCGGACCGCAGCTAGCCAAGAGACCCAGTACTTC. It specifies CASSRTAASQETQYF.

This clonotype has only a few counts. The CDR3 spells CASTPSQRFANTGELFF. CDR3 coding DNA: TGTGCCAGCACGCCCAGTCAAAGGTTCGCGAACACCGGGGAGCTGTTTTTT. The chain recombines TRBV9 with TRBJ2-2, with D uncertain. V was trimmed by 6 bases and J by 0 bases, leaving 18 bases between them. CDR1 is SGDLS, CDR2 YYNGEE, per germline. The CDR3 extends over 17 amino acids.

The rearrangement uses TRBV11-1 and TRBJ2-1; 7 positions agree with TRBD2. J gave up 5 bases and V 5 bases, and 15 bases lay outside the gene matches. This CDR3 has 17 amino acids. The germline gives CDR1 SGHAT, CDR2 FQDESV (reference sequence). Written as DNA, the CDR3 is TGTGCCAGCAGCCACTTATTTGGCGGGAGTTTCCACAATGAGCAGTTCTTC. It codes for CASSHLFGGSFHNEQFF.

The chain recombines TRBV2 with TRBJ1-2; no definite D call. This CDR3 has 14 residues. Trimming shortened V by 4 bases and J by 4 bases, and 13 bases separated the two germline ends. From germline, CDR1 is SNHLY and CDR2 FYNNEI. The CDR3 here is CASSAGSLGYGYTF. DNA of the CDR3: TGTGCCAGCAGTGCCGGTAGCCTAGGCTATGGCTACACCTTC.

There are a few counts of this clonotype. This rearrangement joins TRBV20-1 to TRBJ2-7; TRBD1 is a possible D gene (6 bases). Trimming cost V 4 bases and J 0 bases, with 13 bases left between them. Looked up from germline, CDR1 is DFQATT and CDR2 is SNEGSKA (reference sequence). The CDR3 sequence is 14 residues long. CDR3 nucleotide sequence: TGCAGTGCTATCTCCAGGGGAAGCTCCTACGAGCAGTACTTC. Protein: CSAISRGSSYEQYF.

This sequence joins TRBV7-9 and TRBJ1-1, with D possibly being TRBD1 (5 bases). The length of the CDR3 is 15 residues. Deletions cut 5 bases from V and 4 bases from J, with 17 bases between. Germline CDR1 SEHNR, CDR2 FQNEAQ (reference sequence). CDR3 loop: CASSVDSLVLTEAFF. CDR3 DNA sequence: TGTGCCAGCAGCGTCGACAGTCTGGTCCTCACTGAAGCTTTCTTT.

The V gene is TRBV29-1, the J gene TRBJ2-7; D is possibly TRBD2 (6 bases). Deletions cut 4 bases from V and 4 bases from J, with 11 bases between. The germline gives CDR1 SQVTM, CDR2 ANQGSEA. The CDR3 runs 12 residues. The CDR3 DNA sequence: TGCAGCGTTGGGCGGGATATTTACGAGCAGTACTTC. Its protein product is CSVGRDIYEQYF.

The table lists this clonotype with a few counts. The V call is TRBV5-1, the J call TRBJ2-2; D is perhaps TRBD2 (5 bases). Trimming took 0 bases from V and 6 from J, leaving 18 bases between them. The CDR3 covers 17 residues. CDR1 and CDR2 from the germline V gene are SGHRS and YFSETQ. The CDR3 spells CASSLDVSQRRSGELFF. The CDR3 nucleotides are TGCGCCAGCAGCTTGGATGTTTCACAGAGGAGGTCCGGGGAGCTGTTTTTT. Supplemented by reference TRBV5-1 and TRBJ2-2, the full variable domain reads KAGVTQTPRYLIKTRGQQVTLSCSPISGHRSVSWYQQTPGQGLQFLFEYFSETQRNKGNFPGRFSGRQFSNSRSEMNVSTLELGDSALYLCASSLDVSQRRSGELFFGEGSRLTVL.

The chain links TRBV2 to TRBJ1-2; no definite D call. The CDR3 extends over 12 amino acids. CDR1 is SNHLY, CDR2 FYNNEI, per germline. Deletions cut 5 bases from V and 9 bases from J, with 13 bases between. The CDR3 DNA reads as TGTGCCAGCAGTTCCGACGAATTCAGCTACACCTTC. Amino acids: CASSSDEFSYTF.

V and J are TRBV6-4 and TRBJ2-2; D unresolved. Germline-derived CDR1 and CDR2 are MRHNA and SNTAGT. This CDR3 comprises 14 residues. V gave up 2 bases and J gave up 3 bases, with 7 bases separating them. CDR3 bases: TGTGCCAGCAGTGACAGGCCCGACACCGGGGAGCTGTTTTTT. Protein product: CASSDRPDTGELFF.

The V gene is TRBV12-3 or TRBV12-4, the J gene TRBJ1-6, with D hard to call. This CDR3 is built from 13 residues. Trimming pared 3 bases from V and 6 bases from J, leaving 6 bases between. CDR3 sequence: CASSLNSNSPLHF. The CDR3 DNA sequence: TGTGCCAGCAGTTTGAACAGTAATTCACCCCTCCACTTT.

This rearrangement joins TRBV2 to TRBJ1-4; D remains ambiguous. The CDR3 length is 15 residues. Germline V gene data show CDR1 as SNHLY and CDR2 as FYNNEI. Trimming took 1 base from V and 8 from J, leaving 14 bases between them. The CDR3 DNA reads as TGTGCCAGCAGTGAAGGGTTGGCTCCCGGGGAAAAACTGTTTTTT. This codes for CASSEGLAPGEKLFF. Based on the CDR3 plus reference TRBV2 and TRBJ1-4, the full variable domain is EPEVTQTPSHQVTQMGQEVILRCVPISNHLYFYWYRQILGQKVEFLVSFYNNEISEKSEIFDDQFSVERPDGSNFTLKIRSTKLEDSAMYFCASSEGLAPGEKLFFGSGTQLSVL.

The rearrangement links TRBV20-1 to TRBJ1-2; D may be TRBD1 (5 bases). Deletions cut 0 bases from V and 8 bases from J, with 13 bases between. This CDR3 is 13 amino acids long. Germline lookup yields CDR1 DFQATT and CDR2 SNEGSKA (reference sequence). This chain's CDR3 is CSARDAGSFGYTF. The CDR3 DNA reads TGCAGTGCTAGAGATGCAGGGTCTTTCGGCTACACCTTC.